One sample yielded the 9 T cell receptor beta chains listed below, sequenced in a study of blood T cell repertoires in COVID-19. Libraries were prepared by immunoSEQ multiplex PCR; TCRdb keeps only in-frame clonotypes and omits some of them. The sample holds under 350,000 clones; 65% to 90% are singletons and the top ten take around 4.4%. Material: PBMCs or T cells enriched from blood (not recorded which). Source of these receptors: a woman aged 40-49 years with acute COVID-19.

The chain joins TRBV6-5 to TRBJ1-1; no clear D. Deletions cut 10 bases from V and 3 bases from J, with 15 bases between. Germline CDR1 MNHEY, CDR2 SVGAGI. CDR3 length: 13 amino acids. The CDR3 spells CATQRTAHTEAFF. The CDR3 DNA sequence: TGTGCCACCCAGAGGACTGCGCACACTGAAGCTTTCTTT.

The rearrangement links TRBV11-1 to TRBJ1-1; a weak D match, TRBD1 (6 bases). Germline-derived CDR1 and CDR2 are SGHAT and FQDESV (reference sequence). With 7 bases removed from V and 0 bases from J, the gap between germline ends came to 12 bases. This CDR3 has 14 residues. CDR3 DNA: TGTGCCAGCATCGCGACAGGACTGAACACTGAAGCTTTCTTT. Residues: CASIATGLNTEAFF.

V and J are TRBV7-2 and TRBJ1-2; 8 nucleotides line up with TRBD1. Unmatched junction bases numbered 6, after V lost 2 bases and J lost 4 bases. CDR1 is SGHTA and CDR2 is FQGNSA in the germline V gene. The CDR3 is made up of 15 amino acids. CDR3 nucleotides: TGTGCCAGCAGCTTACCTTCCGGGACAGGCTATGGCTACACCTTC. Translated: CASSLPSGTGYGYTF.

The chain links TRBV5-1 to TRBJ1-1; perhaps TRBD1 as D (5 bases). In germline, CDR1 is SGHRS, CDR2 YFSETQ. Trimming removed 1 base at V and 4 bases at J, with 8 bases between. The CDR3 spans 13 residues. The CDR3 region is CASSLFDSTEAFF. The CDR3 nucleotides read TGCGCCAGCAGCTTGTTCGACAGCACTGAAGCTTTCTTT.

This sequence joins TRBV4-2 and TRBJ1-6; 10 nucleotides align to TRBD1. Germline V lookup: CDR1 LGHNA, CDR2 YNFKEQ. CDR3 length: 14 residues. With 8 bases clipped from V and 7 bases from J, the junction kept 5 bases outside the gene matches. CDR3 sequence: CASARGQGNSPLHF. The CDR3 DNA sequence: TGTGCCAGCGCCAGGGGACAGGGGAATTCACCCCTCCACTTT.

The chain uses TRBV11-2 and TRBJ1-1; TRBD1 matches 9 bases. V shed 5 bases and J 5 bases; nucleotides not matched to a gene: 9. There are 15 residues in the CDR3. Germline-derived CDR1 and CDR2 are SGHAT and FQNNGV. DNA for the CDR3: TGTGCCAGCAGCCCCCGGGACAGGGATCTAACTGAAGCTTTCTTT. Its translation: CASSPRDRDLTEAFF.

This chain joins TRBV4-1 and TRBJ1-5; possibly TRBD1 for D (6 bases). Per the germline V gene, CDR1 is MGHRA and CDR2 is YSYEKL. Trimming removed 2 bases at V and 6 bases at J, with 23 bases between. The length of the CDR3 is 18 residues. The CDR3 region is CASSQSPVLQGYCQPQHF. In DNA form, the CDR3 reads TGCGCCAGCAGCCAATCTCCGGTTTTGCAGGGGTATTGTCAGCCCCAGCATTTT.

The genes are TRBV19 and TRBJ1-1; tentative D call: TRBD1 (5 bases). Per the germline V gene, CDR1 is LNHDA and CDR2 is SQIVND (reference sequence). With 5 bases removed from V and 5 bases from J, the gap between germline ends came to 6 bases. The CDR3 has 11 amino acids. CDR3 DNA sequence: TGTGCCAGTAGTCCAGGGACTGAAGCTTTCTTT. Translation gives CASSPGTEAFF.

This chain uses TRBV10-2 with TRBJ1-2, with TRBD1 matching over 8 bases. CDR3 length equals 14 residues. The V segment lost 5 bases and the J segment 2 bases; nucleotides outside the gene matches: 4. Germline lookup yields CDR1 WSHSY and CDR2 SAAADI. Here the CDR3 DNA reads TGCGCCAGCAGTAAGGACAGGGTAAACTATGGCTACACCTTC. Translation gives CASSKDRVNYGYTF.